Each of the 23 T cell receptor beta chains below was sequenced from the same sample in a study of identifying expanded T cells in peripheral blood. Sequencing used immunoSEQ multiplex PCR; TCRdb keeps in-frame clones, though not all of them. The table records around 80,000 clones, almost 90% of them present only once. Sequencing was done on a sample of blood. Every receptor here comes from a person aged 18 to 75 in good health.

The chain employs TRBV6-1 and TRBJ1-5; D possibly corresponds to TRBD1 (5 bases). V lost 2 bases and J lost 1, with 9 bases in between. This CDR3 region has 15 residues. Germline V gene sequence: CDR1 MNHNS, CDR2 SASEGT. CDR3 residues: CASSEKWGSNQPQHF. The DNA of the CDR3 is TGTGCCAGCAGTGAAAAATGGGGGAGCAATCAGCCCCAGCATTTT.

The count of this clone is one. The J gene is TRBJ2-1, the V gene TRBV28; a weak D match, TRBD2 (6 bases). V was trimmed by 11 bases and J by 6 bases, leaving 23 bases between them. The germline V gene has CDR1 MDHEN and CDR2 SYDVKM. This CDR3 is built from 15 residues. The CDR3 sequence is CAVLGAGPLGNEQFF. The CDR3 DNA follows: TGTGCCGTGCTAGGTGCGGGACCCCTAGGCAATGAGCAGTTCTTC.

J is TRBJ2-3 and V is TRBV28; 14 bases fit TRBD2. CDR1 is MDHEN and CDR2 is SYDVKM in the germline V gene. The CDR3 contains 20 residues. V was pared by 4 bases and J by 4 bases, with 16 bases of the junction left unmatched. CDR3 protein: CASSSYWTSGRSLPADTQYF. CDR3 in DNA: TGTGCCAGCAGTTCCTATTGGACTAGCGGGAGGTCCCTTCCTGCAGATACGCAGTATTTT.

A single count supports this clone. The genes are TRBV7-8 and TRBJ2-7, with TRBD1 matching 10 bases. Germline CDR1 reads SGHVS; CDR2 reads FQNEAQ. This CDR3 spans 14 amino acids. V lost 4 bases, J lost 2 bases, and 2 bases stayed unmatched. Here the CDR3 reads CASSWDRGPYEQYF. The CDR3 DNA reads TGTGCCAGCAGCTGGGACAGGGGCCCCTACGAGCAGTACTTC.

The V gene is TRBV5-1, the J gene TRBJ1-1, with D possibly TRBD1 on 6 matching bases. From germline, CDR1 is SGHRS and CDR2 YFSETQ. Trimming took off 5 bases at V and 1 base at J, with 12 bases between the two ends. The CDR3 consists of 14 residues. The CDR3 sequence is CASRRDISNTEAFF. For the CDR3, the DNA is TGCGCCAGCAGGCGGGACATCTCGAACACTGAAGCTTTCTTT.

The CDR3 reads CASSSIPDRHYGYTF. As DNA, the CDR3 is TGTGCCAGCAGTTCAATCCCAGACAGGCACTATGGCTACACCTTC. This chain connects TRBV28 to TRBJ1-2; the D gene is possibly TRBD1 (6 bases). Trimming left V 4 bases short and J 3 bases short, with 15 bases between. The CDR3 is made up of 15 amino acids. In germline, CDR1 is MDHEN, CDR2 SYDVKM.

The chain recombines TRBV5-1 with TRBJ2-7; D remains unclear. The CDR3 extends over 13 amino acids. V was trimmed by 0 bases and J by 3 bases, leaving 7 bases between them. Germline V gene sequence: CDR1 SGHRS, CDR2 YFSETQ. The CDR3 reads CASSLGRSYEQYF. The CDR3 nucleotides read TGCGCCAGCAGCTTGGGCAGGAGCTACGAGCAGTACTTC.

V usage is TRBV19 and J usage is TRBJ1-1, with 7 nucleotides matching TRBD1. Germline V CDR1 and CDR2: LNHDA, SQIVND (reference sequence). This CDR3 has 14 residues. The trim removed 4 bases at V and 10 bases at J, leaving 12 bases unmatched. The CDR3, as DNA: TGTGCCAGTAGTAAAAACACCCACAGGGGACGAGCTTTCTTT. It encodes CASSKNTHRGRAFF.

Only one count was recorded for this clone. CDR3 nucleotide sequence: TGCGCCAGCAGAAGAGACCGGGACACCTATCTGATGAACACTGAAGCTTTCTTT. Amino acids: CASRRDRDTYLMNTEAFF. The rearrangement uses TRBV10-1 and TRBJ1-1, with D perhaps TRBD1 (6 bases). The V end lost 6 bases, the J end lost 0 bases, and 23 bases lay between the germline ends. The germline V gene has CDR1 WNHNN and CDR2 SYGVQD (reference sequence). There are 18 residues in the CDR3.

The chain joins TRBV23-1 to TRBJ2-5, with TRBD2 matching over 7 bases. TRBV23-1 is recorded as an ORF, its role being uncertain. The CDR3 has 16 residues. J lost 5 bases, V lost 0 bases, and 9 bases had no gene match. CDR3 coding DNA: TGCGCCAGCAGTCAATCGGGAGGGAGGGCCCCGGAGACCCAGTACTTC. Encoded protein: CASSQSGGRAPETQYF.

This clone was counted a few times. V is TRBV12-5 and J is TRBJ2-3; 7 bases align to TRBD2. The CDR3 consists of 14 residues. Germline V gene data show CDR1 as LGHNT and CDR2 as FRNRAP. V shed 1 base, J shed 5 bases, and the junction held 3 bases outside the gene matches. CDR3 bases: TGTGCTAGTGGTTTGGACGGGAGGATAGATACGCAGTATTTT. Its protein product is CASGLDGRIDTQYF.

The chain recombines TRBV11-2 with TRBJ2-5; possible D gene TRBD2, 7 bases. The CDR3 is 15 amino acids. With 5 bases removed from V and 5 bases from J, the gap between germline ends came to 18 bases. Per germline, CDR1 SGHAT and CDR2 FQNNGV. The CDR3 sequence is CASSRRGGAEETQYF. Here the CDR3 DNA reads TGTGCCAGCAGCCGAAGGGGGGGGGCTGAGGAGACCCAGTACTTC.

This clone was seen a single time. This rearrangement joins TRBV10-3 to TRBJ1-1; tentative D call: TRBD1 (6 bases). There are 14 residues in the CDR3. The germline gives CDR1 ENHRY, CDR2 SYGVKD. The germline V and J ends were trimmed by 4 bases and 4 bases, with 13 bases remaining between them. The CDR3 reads CAISVDRRLTEAFF. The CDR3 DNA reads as TGTGCCATCAGTGTCGACAGGCGGCTCACTGAAGCTTTCTTT.

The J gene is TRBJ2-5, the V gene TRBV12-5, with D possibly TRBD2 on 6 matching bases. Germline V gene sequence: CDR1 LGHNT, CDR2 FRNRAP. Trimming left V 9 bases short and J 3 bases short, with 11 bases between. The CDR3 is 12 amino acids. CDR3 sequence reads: CASAGTEETQYF. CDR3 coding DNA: TGTGCTAGCGCGGGGACGGAAGAGACCCAGTACTTC.

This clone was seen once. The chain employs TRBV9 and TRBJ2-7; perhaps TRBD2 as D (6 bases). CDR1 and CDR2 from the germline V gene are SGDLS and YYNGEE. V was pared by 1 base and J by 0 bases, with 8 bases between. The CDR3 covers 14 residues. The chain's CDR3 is CASSVLGSSYEQYF. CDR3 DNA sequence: TGTGCCAGCAGCGTACTCGGGAGCTCCTACGAGCAGTACTTC.

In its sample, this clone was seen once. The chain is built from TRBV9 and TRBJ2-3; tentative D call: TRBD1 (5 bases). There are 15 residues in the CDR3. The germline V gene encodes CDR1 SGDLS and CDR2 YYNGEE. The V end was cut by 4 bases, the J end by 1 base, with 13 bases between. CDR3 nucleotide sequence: TGTGCCAGCAGCAGCAGGGTGATGGGCACAGATACGCAGTATTTT. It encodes CASSSRVMGTDTQYF.

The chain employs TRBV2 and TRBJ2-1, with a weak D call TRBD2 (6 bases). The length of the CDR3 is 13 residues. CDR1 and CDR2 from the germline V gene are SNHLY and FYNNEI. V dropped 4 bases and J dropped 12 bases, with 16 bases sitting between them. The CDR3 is CASSVAALLGQFF. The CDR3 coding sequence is TGTGCCAGCAGTGTAGCGGCGTTGTTGGGGCAGTTCTTC.

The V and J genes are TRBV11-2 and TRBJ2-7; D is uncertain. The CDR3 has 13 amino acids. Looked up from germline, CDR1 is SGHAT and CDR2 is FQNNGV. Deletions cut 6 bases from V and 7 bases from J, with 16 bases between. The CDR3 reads CASSPNLPEEQYF. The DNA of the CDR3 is TGTGCCAGCAGTCCTAACCTCCCTGAAGAGCAGTACTTC. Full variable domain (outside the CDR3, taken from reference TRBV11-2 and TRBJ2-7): EAGVAQSPRYKIIEKRQSVAFWCNPISGHATLYWYQQILGQGPKLLIQFQNNGVVDDSQLPKDRFSAERLKGVDSTLKIQPAKLEDSAVYLCASSPNLPEEQYFGPGTRLTVT.

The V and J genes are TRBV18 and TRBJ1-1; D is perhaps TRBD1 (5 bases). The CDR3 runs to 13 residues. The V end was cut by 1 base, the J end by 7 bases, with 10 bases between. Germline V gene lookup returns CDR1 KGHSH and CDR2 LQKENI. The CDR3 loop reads CASSPLGLGEAFF. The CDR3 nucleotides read TGTGCCAGCTCACCACTGGGGCTGGGTGAAGCTTTCTTT.

CDR3: CASRSVFNEKLFF. DNA for the CDR3: TGTGCCAGCAGGTCGGTCTTTAATGAAAAACTGTTTTTT. The chain is built from TRBV2 and TRBJ1-4; D is uncertain. Germline-derived CDR1 and CDR2 are SNHLY and FYNNEI. Trimming pared 6 bases from V and 4 bases from J, leaving 9 bases between. CDR3 length: 13 amino acids.

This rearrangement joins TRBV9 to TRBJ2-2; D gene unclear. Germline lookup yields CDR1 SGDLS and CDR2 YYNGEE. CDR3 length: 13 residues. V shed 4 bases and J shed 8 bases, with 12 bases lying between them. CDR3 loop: CASSPMGWGELFF. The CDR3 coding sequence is TGTGCCAGCAGCCCCATGGGGTGGGGGGAGCTGTTTTTT.

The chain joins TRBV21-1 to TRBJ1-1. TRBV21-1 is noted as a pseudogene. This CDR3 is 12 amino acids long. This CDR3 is CASTRAGRGAFF. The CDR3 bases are TGTGCCAGCACTCGCGCGGGGAGGGGGGCTTTCTTT.

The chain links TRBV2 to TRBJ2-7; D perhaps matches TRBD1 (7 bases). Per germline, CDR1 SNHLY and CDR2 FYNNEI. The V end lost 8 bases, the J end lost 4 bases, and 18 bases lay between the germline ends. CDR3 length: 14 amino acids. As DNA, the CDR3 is TGTGCCAGCGGCACCCCGACAGGGACTTACGAGCAGTACTTC. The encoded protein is CASGTPTGTYEQYF.